This record looks at one T cell receptor beta chain sequence and its context. Which antigen it targets is not known. Base qualities are not provided; no much larger clone lies one nucleotide away. V is pruned by 6 bases and J by 7 bases, leaving 13 bases of the junction without a gene match. The CDR3 runs 15 amino acids, cysteine and phenylalanine included. CDR3 DNA only is kept here, 45 bases in frame from base 1. CDR1 SGHRS and CDR2 YFSETQ were looked up in the germline V gene. The time point label, read with the paper, signifies: about 28 days (+/-7) after the second vaccine dose. AZD1222 recipients given second doses at about 4 weeks or at about 12 weeks were pooled, since spike-specific TCR depth and breadth were not found to differ between the two schedules. Vaccinee samples were obtained from the UK trials COV001 and COV002, which included a single-blind randomized controlled phase 2/3 trial of AZD1222 (ChAdOx1 nCoV-19) in healthy adults. For TCRbeta chain sequencing, PBMC samples were collected from trial participants at day 0 and at day 28 after the second dose.

The sample is drawn from a study of T cell responses to AZD1222 COVID-19 vaccine (dated by TCRdb to about 2021). Looking at the study overall: A total of around 240 trial participants underwent TCR sequencing, of whom approximately 200 had received two doses of AZD1222 and 26 had received two doses of the MenACWY control vaccine. Trial participants were enrolled into age subgroups of 18-55, 56-69 and 70-plus years, which contained approximately 150, 28 and 58 TCR-sequenced participants, respectively. What the work shows at the level of the full study, not this receptor alone: After two AZD1222 doses, spike-specific TCR breadth and depth were significantly higher than at day 0 and than in MenACWY recipients. Nearly half of unique spike-specific TCRs reportedly recognized epitopes outside regions mutated in the B.1.351 and B.1.1.7 variants. No day 14 peak-response samples were available, so repertoires were characterized only after the peak T cell response. The vaccine-associated CD4 TCRs covered the entire spike protein, and the dominant responses fell in regions 160-218 and 743-854. In the small 56-69-year group, the increase in depth fell short of significance, most likely because of low power. Conclusions about previously exposed vaccinees were limited because only six AZD1222 recipients were SARS-CoV-2 seropositive at baseline. Participants were mostly white British, with more females than males. The authors suggested clonal diversity may have been underestimated.

The CDR3 regions of human TCRbeta chains were subjected to immunosequencing. The published analysis was carried out like this. TCRs in the repertoires were compared against a reference library of SARS-CoV-2-specific TCRs that had been generated with the MIRA antigen-specificity platform. Breadth was defined as the fraction of unique TCRs that were SARS-CoV-2-associated, and depth was defined as the fraction of total T cells that were SARS-CoV-2-associated. Using the MIRA data, each spike-specific TCR was assigned both to the spike region to which the TCR was reactive and to a CD4 or CD8 class. Log10-transformed breadth and depth values were compared by one-way ANOVA with Sidak's multiple comparisons tests. The table comes from immuneACCESS by way of TCRdb, which keeps in-frame sequences with V and J called. Part of the clones is missing from these tables; in studies checked, under half for an unresolved V gene and the rest for unknown reasons. From that table come the V and J calls and clone size; the DNA was used to work out D and trimming. The sample table contains around 200,000 clones; only one count was recorded for 85% to 95% of them. Together, the top ten hold 1.6% of the sample.

The rearrangement combines TRBV5-1 with TRBJ1-2; TRBD1 fits 9 bases in the junction. The sample was peripheral blood, taken 28 days after the second AZD1222 dose. The sequence was collected from an adult who received the AZD1222 COVID-19 vaccine. The DNA is TGCGCCAGCACACCGTCCCCGGGACAGGGAGGTGGCTACACCTTC. Its protein product is CASTPSPGQGGGYTF.